This T cell receptor beta chain was obtained from a study of cytotoxic CD8 clonotypes in ibrutinib-treated CLL. Background on the study: Enrolment comprised 10 to 11 relapsed/refractory and about 14 treatment-naive patients; roughly 17 were IGHV unmutated. Study-level findings and limits: Public clonotypes, rarely seen, contracted or held steady on treatment. Clonality, elevated at ibrutinib response, dropped back toward baseline at progression.

V lost 2 bases, J lost 2 bases, and 13 bases lay in between. This CDR3 comprises 16 residues. Germline-derived CDR1 and CDR2 are GTSNPN and SVGIG (reference sequence). On this clone itself: No antigen is known for it.

Clones were read by immunoSEQ multiplex PCR, and TCRdb kept only the in-frame ones, dropping some. The repertoire holds tens of thousands of clones, with approximately 68% as singletons. The specimen comprised PBMCs, sampled after 24 months of ibrutinib treatment. This clonotype was sampled from a human donor with chronic lymphocytic leukemia. The gene calls are TRBV30 and TRBJ2-6, with TRBD1 as a possible D gene (5 bases). CDR3 amino acids: CAWSRSPRAGANVLTF. In nucleotides, the CDR3 is TGTGCCTGGAGTCGGAGTCCCAGGGCTGGGGCCAACGTCCTGACTTTC.